This record looks at one T cell receptor (beta chain) sequence and its context. No antigen is known for it. This CDR3 fails to terminate in the conserved phenylalanine or tryptophan, so it likely reflects a read error. The source of the sample is a study of CD8+CD57+ T cells in acquired aplastic anemia. On the study more broadly: Yields of DNA that came from sorted CD4+ and CD8+ cells averaged roughly 3.2 ug. Overall study findings and caveats: Common to patients and controls were about 31 CD8+ CDR3 sequences. Patients and controls were not found to differ significantly in CD8+ Simpson's diversity.

Both TCR beta VDJ combination and CDR3 sequence profiling were carried out. Genomic DNA was the template for this profiling. TCRdb ran MiXCR on the reads and lists one entry per CDR3 protein. The table shows around 150,000 distinct CDR3 sequences, with around 45% occurring only once. Germline-derived CDR1 and CDR2 are SGHNT and YYREEE (reference sequence). The CDR3 is 15 residues long. V shed 3 bases and J shed 8 bases, with 18 bases lying between them. This sequence originates from a human donor in good health. This sequence joins TRBV5-4 and TRBJ2-1; weak D call: TRBD2 (6 bases). The sequenced sample was sorted CD4+, CD8+, or CD8+CD57+ T cells (not recorded which) from PBMCs. CDR3 residues: CASSSTRVVIHEQFS. The CDR3 DNA sequence: TGTGCCAGCAGCTCGACTAGGGTAGTAATCCATGAGCAGTTCTCC.